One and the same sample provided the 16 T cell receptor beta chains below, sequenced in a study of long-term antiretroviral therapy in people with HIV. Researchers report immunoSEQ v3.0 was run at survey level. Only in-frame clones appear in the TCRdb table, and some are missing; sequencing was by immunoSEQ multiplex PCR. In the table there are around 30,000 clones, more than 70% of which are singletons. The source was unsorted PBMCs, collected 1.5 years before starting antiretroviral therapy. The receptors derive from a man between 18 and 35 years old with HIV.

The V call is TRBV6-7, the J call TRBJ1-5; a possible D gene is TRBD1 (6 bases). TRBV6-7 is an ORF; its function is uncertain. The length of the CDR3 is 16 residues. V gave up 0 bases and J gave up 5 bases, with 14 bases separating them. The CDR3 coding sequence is TGTGCCAGCAGTTACTCGGGGAGGGGGAGCGATCAGCCCCAGCATTTT. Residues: CASSYSGRGSDQPQHF.

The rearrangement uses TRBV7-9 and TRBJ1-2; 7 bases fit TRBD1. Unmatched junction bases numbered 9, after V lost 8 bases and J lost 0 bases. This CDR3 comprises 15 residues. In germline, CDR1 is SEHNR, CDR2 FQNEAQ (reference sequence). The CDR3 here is CASSPGDSPNYGYTF. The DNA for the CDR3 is TGTGCCAGCTCCCCCGGGGACAGCCCTAACTATGGCTACACCTTC.

In nucleotides, the CDR3 is TGTGCCAGCAGCTTATCGCGGGATTCCTACAATGAGCAGTTCTTC. Translation gives CASSLSRDSYNEQFF. The chain recombines TRBV7-2 with TRBJ2-1; a weak D match, TRBD2 (6 bases). Trimming took off 2 bases at V and 1 base at J, with 9 bases between the two ends. The V gene's germline CDR1 is SGHTA and CDR2 FQGNSA. CDR3 length equals 15 residues.

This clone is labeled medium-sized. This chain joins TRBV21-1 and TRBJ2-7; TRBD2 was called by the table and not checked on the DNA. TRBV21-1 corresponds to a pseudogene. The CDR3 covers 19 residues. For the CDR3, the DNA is TGTGCCAGCAGCAAAGAGTCTATCACCGGGACTAGCGTCGGCTACGAGCAGTACTTC. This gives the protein CASSKESITGTSVGYEQYF.

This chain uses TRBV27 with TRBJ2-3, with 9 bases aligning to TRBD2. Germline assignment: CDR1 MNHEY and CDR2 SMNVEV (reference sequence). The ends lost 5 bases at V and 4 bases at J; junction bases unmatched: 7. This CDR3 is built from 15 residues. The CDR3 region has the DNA TGTGCCAGCAGTGTTTCGCGGGGGGGGGCAGATACGCAGTATTTT. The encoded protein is CASSVSRGGADTQYF.

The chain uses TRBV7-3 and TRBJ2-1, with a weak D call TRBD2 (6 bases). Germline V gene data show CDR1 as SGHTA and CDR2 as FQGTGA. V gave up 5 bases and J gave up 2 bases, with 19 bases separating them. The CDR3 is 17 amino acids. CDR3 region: CASSPRGGTATYNEQFF. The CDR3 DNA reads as TGTGCCAGCAGCCCAAGAGGCGGGACTGCAACCTACAATGAGCAGTTCTTC.

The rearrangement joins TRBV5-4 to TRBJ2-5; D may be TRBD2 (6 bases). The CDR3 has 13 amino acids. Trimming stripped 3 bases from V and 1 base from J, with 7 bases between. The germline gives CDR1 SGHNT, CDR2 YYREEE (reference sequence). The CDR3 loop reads CASSSGSQETQYF. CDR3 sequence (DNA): TGTGCCAGCAGCTCCGGGAGCCAAGAGACCCAGTACTTC.

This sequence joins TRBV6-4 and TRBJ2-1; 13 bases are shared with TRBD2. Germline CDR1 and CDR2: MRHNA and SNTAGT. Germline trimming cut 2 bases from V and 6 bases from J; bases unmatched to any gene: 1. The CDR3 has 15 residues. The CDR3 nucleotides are TGTGCCAGCAGTGACACTAGCGGGGGGGCCAATGAGCAGTTCTTC. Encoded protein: CASSDTSGGANEQFF.

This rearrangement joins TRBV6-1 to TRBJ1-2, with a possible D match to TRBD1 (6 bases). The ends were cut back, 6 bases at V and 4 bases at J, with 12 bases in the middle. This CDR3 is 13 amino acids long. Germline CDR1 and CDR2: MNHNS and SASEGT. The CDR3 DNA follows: TGTGCCAGCAGCCGGGACACCCTCTATGGCTACACCTTC. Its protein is CASSRDTLYGYTF.

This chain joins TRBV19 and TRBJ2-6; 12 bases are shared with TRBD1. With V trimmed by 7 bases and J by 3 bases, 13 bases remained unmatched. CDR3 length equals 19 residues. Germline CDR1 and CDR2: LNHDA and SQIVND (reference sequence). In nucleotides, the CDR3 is TGTGCCAGTACCCCGGGGTTGGGGACAGGGGGCTTTGGGGCCAACGTCCTGACTTTC. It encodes CASTPGLGTGGFGANVLTF.

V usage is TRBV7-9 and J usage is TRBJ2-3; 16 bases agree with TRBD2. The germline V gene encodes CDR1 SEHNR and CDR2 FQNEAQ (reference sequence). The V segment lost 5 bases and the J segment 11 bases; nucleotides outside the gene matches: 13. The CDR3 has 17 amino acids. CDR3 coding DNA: TGTGCCAGCAGCCCGGGACTAGCGGGGGGGCTAAATCGTGTGCAGTATTTT. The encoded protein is CASSPGLAGGLNRVQYF.

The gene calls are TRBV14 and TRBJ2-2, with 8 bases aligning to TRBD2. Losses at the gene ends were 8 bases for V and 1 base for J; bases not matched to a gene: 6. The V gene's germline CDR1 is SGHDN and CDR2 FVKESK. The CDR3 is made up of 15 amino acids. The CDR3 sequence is CASPGLAGNTGELFF. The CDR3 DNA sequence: TGTGCCAGCCCGGGGCTAGCGGGGAACACCGGGGAGCTGTTTTTT.

The CDR3 spells CAWSVTPNTGELFF. The CDR3 DNA is TGTGCCTGGAGTGTAACTCCAAACACCGGGGAGCTGTTTTTT. The V gene is TRBV30, the J gene TRBJ2-2; D is unclear. V lost 0 bases and J lost 2, with 7 bases in between. CDR3 size: 14 residues. Germline V gene data show CDR1 as GTSNPN and CDR2 as SVGIG (reference sequence). Combining the CDR3 with reference TRBV30 and TRBJ2-2 gives the whole variable domain SQTIHQWPATLVQPVGSPLSLECTVEGTSNPNLYWYRQAAGRGLQLLFYSVGIGQISSEVPQNLSASRPQDRQFILSSKKLLLSDSGFYLCAWSVTPNTGELFFGEGSRLTVL.

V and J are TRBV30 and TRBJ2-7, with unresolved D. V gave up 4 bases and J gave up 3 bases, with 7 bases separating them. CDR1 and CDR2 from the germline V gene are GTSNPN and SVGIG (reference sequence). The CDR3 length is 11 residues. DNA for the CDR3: TGTGCCTGGACTACGAGCTACGAGCAGTACTTC. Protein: CAWTTSYEQYF.

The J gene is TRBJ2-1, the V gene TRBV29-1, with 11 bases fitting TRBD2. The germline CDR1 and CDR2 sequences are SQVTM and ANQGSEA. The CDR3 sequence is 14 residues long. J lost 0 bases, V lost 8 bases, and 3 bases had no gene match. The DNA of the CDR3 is TGCAGCTTTCTAGCGGGGGGCTCCTACAATGAGCAGTTCTTC. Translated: CSFLAGGSYNEQFF.

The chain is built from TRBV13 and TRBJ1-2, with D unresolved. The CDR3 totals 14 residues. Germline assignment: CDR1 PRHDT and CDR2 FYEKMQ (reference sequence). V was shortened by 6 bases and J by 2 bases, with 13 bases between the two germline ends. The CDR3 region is CASSPFGWNYGYTF. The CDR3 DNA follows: TGTGCCAGCAGTCCTTTTGGATGGAACTATGGCTACACCTTC.